This T cell receptor beta chain is from a study of cytomegalovirus exposure and HLA in healthy donors (TCRdb year 2017). Context from the whole study: In an earlier analysis of under 600 of the donors, less than 350 Gb of sequence data and 95 million to 130 million unique TCR beta sequences from 180 million or so T cells were reported. About 300 gigabases of sequencing data and around 88 million unique TCR sequences made up an early release that covered about 640 HLA-typed donors. The genetic ancestry cluster associated with self-reported Caucasian donors included over 65% of the roughly 380 genotyped donors. The study aimed to test whether cataloging public T cell receptors could reveal signatures of past pathogen exposure. The study profiled the T cell repertoires of 500 to 800 subjects by immunosequencing and related them to cytomegalovirus serostatus. Besides the first cohort of roughly 640 subjects, a separate validation cohort made up of over a hundred different subjects was used. To predict cytomegalovirus infection status, the study brought together high-throughput TCR immunosequencing, statistical association of individual TCRs with disease status, and machine learning. In a later analysis, previously published TCR beta repertoires from 600 to 850 donors were re-analyzed and high-resolution HLA genotyping was added so that TCR occurrence patterns could be studied. The later analysis used no new phenotypic data to find candidate immune exposures, relying instead on TCR beta sequences and their occurrence across donors. To decide whether each TCR beta V gene segment behaved as functional or pseudogenic, an earlier analysis of some 600 of the donors relied on high-throughput TCR beta sequencing. Alongside the repertoire data, information on donor age, sex, ethnicity and CMV serostatus was compiled. A later genetic analysis took genome-wide SNP genotypes for 398 of the 666 donors and used that subset as a discovery cohort. All discovery cohort repertoires had been generated on a single sequencing platform. Class I and class II HLA loci were covered by the typing at four-digit resolution. Typing coverage varied by locus: about 620-630 donors for A, B, C, DRB1 and DQB1; about 520 for DQA1; over 600 for DPA1; 400 to 480 for DPB1. A few DR-DQ haplotypes were treated as single units for association and clustering because of strong linkage in the cohort. Across roughly 420 genotyped donors of the cohort, an average of about 240,000 unique TCR beta nucleotide sequences per donor were sequenced, and roughly 17% of those sequences were non-productive.

Receptor amplification or capture employed the immunoSEQ multiplex PCR assay. A mixture of 60 forward primers for TCR Vbeta segments and 13 reverse primers for TCR Jbeta segments was used in the multiplex PCR. Amplification of the CDR3 region of rearranged TCR beta genes was performed with a multiplex PCR assay on genomic DNA. On the Illumina HiSeq System, the amplified TCR beta libraries were sequenced as 87-base-pair reads. The authors processed their data as follows. A later analysis counted approximately 74 million unique TCR beta chains across the 650 to 700 repertoires, and some 11 million of these chains were shared by at least two donors. Raw reads were error-corrected and collapsed into unique sequences by a nearest-neighbor algorithm in which closely related sequences were merged to remove PCR and sequencing errors. V, D and J gene segments were assigned by aligning CDR3 sequences to IMGT reference sequences. For a sequence to be retained, at least a six-nucleotide match to both a V gene segment and a J gene segment was required. A rearrangement counted as productive if the CDR3 had no stop codons and remained in frame with V and J, and every other rearrangement counted as non-productive. Following IMGT convention, CDR3 was defined as the stretch from the second conserved V-encoded cysteine to the conserved J-encoded phenylalanine. Sequences without an unambiguous match to a single V gene segment were excluded from the earlier analysis of 587 of the donors. An earlier analysis of 450 to 650 of the donors called V segments functional above 56.7% productive rearrangements and segregating when the between-donor standard deviation exceeded 5%. A statistical classification framework was developed to diagnose cytomegalovirus status using the catalog of TCR beta chain sequences. A later analysis assigned V and J genes by comparing TCR nucleotide sequences with IMGT/GENE-DB human TR gene sequences. In a later analysis, CDR3 sequences and most-parsimonious VDJ recombination scenarios were assigned using the TCRdist pipeline. A later analysis defined each TCR beta chain by its CDR3 amino acid sequence plus V-gene family, and excluded reads lacking a unique V-gene family. As a way to deal with suspected cross-contamination and a sequencing artifact, a later analysis dropped 450 to 600 nucleotide sequences that were highly shared and had low generation probability. In a later analysis, a clonal expansion index was calculated for each public chain from normalized within-repertoire ranks of inferred template counts. Generation probabilities in a later analysis came from a VDJ recombination model fitted to out-of-frame rearrangements, and those results were checked against IGoR. A later analysis scored TCR-TCR, TCR-HLA and TCR-CMV co-occurrence with hypergeometric tests, applying a repertoire-size bias correction to TCR pairs. To estimate false discovery rates, a later analysis permuted the HLA or CMV assignments 20 times. In a later analysis, co-occurring TCRs were grouped using DBSCAN, and TCRdist sequence similarity was added for clustering within HLA-allele-positive subsets. Co-occurrence clustering excluded repertoires with fewer than 30,000 or more than 120,000 public chains, plus five with anomalous nucleotide sharing. The clones in this table, taken by TCRdb from immuneACCESS, are in-frame only. Not every clone is retained; where verified, under half of the shortfall comes from an unresolved V gene, and the cause of the rest is unknown. Clone size and the V and J calls come from that table; the DNA yielded D and trimming. The sample profile shows 140,000 to 150,000 clones; around 77% of them were found once. Jointly, the top ten make up 6.7% of the sample.

The cohort comprised around 690 healthy bone marrow donors. At the time of sampling, all cohort members were nominally healthy, though unrecorded immune exposures were likely present. The donor tested CMV seropositive and was one of the 289 seropositive cohort members. Each donor provided a peripheral blood sample, and peripheral blood mononuclear cells were used for TCR beta sequencing. Genomic DNA extraction from the blood cell samples was performed with the Qiagen DNeasy Blood Extraction Kit. The CDR3 numbers 13 residues from cysteine through phenylalanine. The DNA shown is the 39-base CDR3, in frame from base 1. CDR1 MNHNS and CDR2 SASEGT are derived from the germline V gene. V lost 7 bases and J lost 6 bases, and the count of bases not matched to a germline gene is 6. This clone was seen a handful of times. It lacks a known antigen. The input lacks base qualities; no much larger clone sits a single base away.

What the authors observed across the whole study: An association between a missense DCLRE1C variant and V-gene and J-gene trimming of TCR beta chains was found in a later genetic analysis and replicated in an independent cohort. The study gave a list of more than 150 TCR beta chains associated with cytomegalovirus. In a later analysis, several top co-occurrence clusters were reported to appear linked to parvovirus B19, influenza, CMV and Epstein-Barr virus. At a false discovery rate of 0.05, a later analysis linked about 16,000 TCR beta sequences to specific HLA alleles. In a later analysis, HLA-associated TCR beta chains showed more clonal expansion and lower generation probabilities than non-associated chains that were equally common. Only TCR beta chains were sequenced in this cohort, and the absence of alpha or paired-chain data limited detectable features. A further reported finding was that TCR beta sequences accurately predicted the HLA-A and HLA-B alleles for most subjects in the first cohort. Roughly 15 rarely observed V segments, including chromosome 9 orphons, were excluded from the earlier analysis of 550 to 700 of the donors because counts were too low. Because HLA typing was missing for some donors at each locus, association tests included only the typed subset. Immune exposure information for the cohort was limited to CMV serostatus. A later analysis found that most CMV-associated TCR beta chains appeared HLA-restricted, with HLA associations seemingly driven largely by CMV exposure. The classifier was reported to diagnose cytomegalovirus status with high specificity and sensitivity in both the original and validation cohorts. The sequencing pipeline was judged likely to have produced a cluster of highly shared sequence variants as a technical artifact. Across donors, most TCR sequences were observed very rarely, whereas some public TCRs were present in many individuals. In vitro tests confirmed that three of the cytomegalovirus-associated TCR beta chains recognize cytomegalovirus antigens. In an earlier analysis of 587 of the donors, most TCR beta V segments appeared in productive rearrangements about 87% or about 30% of the time, broadly matching IMGT annotations. Linkage disequilibrium might explain the correlated functional status among segregating V segments, but an unknown experimental factor could not be ruled out. Sequencing depth was assumed to be roughly uniform across donors in the presence/absence analyses, though that assumption may not hold. Because the 87-base-pair reads could not distinguish some IMGT-functional V segments, including TRBV6-2 and TRBV6-3, those segments were excluded. Strong co-occurrence of HLA alleles, especially DR and DQ, made assigning TCR associations to individual alleles difficult. In a later analysis, the rate of TCR association differed among HLA loci, with DRB1 alleles having the most associated TCRs and HLA-C alleles having the fewest. In a later genetic analysis, fewer N-insertions in productive TCRs were reported among donors in an Asian-associated ancestry cluster than the roughly 640-donor mean. The authors suggested that the approach could potentially be generalized to other disease states and immunological phenotypes.

Sequencing was done on a sample of PBMCs. The sequence derives from a woman between 40 and 50 years old in good health and CMV-seropositive. Rearrangement joined TRBV6-1 to TRBJ2-7; the junction holds 10 bases that match TRBD1. The CDR3 amino acid sequence is: CASTGQGVREQYF. In nucleotide form, the sequence is TGTGCCAGCACCGGACAGGGGGTACGCGAGCAGTACTTC.